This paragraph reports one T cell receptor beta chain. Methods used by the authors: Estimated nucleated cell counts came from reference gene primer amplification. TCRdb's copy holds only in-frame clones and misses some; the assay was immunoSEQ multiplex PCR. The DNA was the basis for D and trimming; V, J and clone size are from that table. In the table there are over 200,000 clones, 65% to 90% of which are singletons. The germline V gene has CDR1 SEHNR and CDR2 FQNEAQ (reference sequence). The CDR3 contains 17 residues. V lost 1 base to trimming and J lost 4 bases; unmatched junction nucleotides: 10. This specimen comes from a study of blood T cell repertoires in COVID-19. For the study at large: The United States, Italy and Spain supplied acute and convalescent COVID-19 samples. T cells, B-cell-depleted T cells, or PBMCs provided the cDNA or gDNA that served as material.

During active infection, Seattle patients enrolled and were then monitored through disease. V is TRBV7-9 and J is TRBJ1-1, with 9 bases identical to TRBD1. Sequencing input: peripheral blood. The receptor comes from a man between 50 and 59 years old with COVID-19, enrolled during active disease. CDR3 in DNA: TGTGCCAGCAGCTTAGGGACAGGGGATTTGCGGGTCACTGAAGCTTTCTTT. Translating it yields CASSLGTGDLRVTEAFF.